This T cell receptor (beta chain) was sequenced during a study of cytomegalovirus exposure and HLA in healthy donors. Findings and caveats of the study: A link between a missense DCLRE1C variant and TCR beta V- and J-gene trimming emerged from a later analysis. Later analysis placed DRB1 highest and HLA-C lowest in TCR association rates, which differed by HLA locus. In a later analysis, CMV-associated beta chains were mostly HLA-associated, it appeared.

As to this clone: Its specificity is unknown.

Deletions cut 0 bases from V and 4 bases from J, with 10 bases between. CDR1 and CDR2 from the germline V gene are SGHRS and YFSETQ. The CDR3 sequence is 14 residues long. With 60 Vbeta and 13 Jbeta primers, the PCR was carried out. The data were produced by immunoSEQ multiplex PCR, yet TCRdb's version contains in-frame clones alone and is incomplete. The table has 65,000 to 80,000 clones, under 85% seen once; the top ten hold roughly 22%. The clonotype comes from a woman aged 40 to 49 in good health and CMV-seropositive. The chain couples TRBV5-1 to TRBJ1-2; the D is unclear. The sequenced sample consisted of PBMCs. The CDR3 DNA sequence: TGCGCCAGCAGCTTGGCCGAGACAAGCTATGGCTACACCTTC. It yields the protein CASSLAETSYGYTF.